The clone carrying this TCR beta chain was observed a handful of times. Its cognate antigen is unknown. By way of CD45RO/CCR7/CD25/CD127/CD95/CD27, the CD4+ regulatory, stem cell-like memory, central memory and naive cells were sorted. These data originate in a study of beta chain features in type 1 diabetes. Whole-study findings and limits: There was a moderate but significant shortening of TCRB CDR3s in all four CD4+ subsets of Type 1 diabetes patients. VDJ junctions in type 1 diabetes patients carried more deletions and fewer insertions. TCRB rearrangement may or may not be influenced by HLA type; here this remained unresolved.

This CDR3 comprises 15 residues. Looked up from germline, CDR1 is MNHEY and CDR2 is SMNVEV (reference sequence). V lost 4 bases and J lost 4; bases outside the gene matches: 4. The entirety of the isolated RNA underwent reverse transcription, so expressed TCRB transcripts were sequenced. Sequencing was performed with immunoSEQ multiplex PCR; in TCRdb, only in-frame clones are kept and a portion is missing. The sample gives 350,000 to 450,000 clones, more than 13% of which show up once; under 0.02% is in the top ten. This receptor was identified in a young woman in good health. Sequencing was carried out using naive CD4+ T cells from blood. The chain is built from TRBV27 and TRBJ2-1, with 10 bases matching TRBD2. CDR3 sequence reads: CASSSSLAGYNEQFF. CDR3 DNA: TGTGCCAGCAGTTCCTCACTAGCGGGGTACAATGAGCAGTTCTTC.